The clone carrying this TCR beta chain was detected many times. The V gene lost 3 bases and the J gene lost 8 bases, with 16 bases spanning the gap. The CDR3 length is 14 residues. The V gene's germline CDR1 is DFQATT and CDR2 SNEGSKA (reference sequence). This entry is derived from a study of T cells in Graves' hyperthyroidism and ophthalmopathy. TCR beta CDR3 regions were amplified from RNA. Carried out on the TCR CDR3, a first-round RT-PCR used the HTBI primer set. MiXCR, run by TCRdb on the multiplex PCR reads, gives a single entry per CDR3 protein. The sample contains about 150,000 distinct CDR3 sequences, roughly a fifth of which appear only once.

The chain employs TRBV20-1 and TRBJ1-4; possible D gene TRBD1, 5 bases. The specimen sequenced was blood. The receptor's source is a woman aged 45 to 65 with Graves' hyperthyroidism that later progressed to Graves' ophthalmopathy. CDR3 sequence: CSARMRQGREKLFF. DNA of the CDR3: TGCAGTGCTAGGATGAGGCAGGGACGCGAAAAACTGTTTTTT.